This TCR beta chain was captured by sequencing in a study of shared clonotypes between healthy human individuals. Study-wide context: Per donor, CD8 memory used one plate, CD8 naive used two, CD4 memory used three and CD4 naive used three.

Sorted-subset replicate PCRs used around 200 ng DNA, some 31,000 T cell genomes. Sequencing used immunoSEQ multiplex PCR; TCRdb keeps in-frame clones, though not all of them. Here the sample spans some 2,100,000 clones, almost 96% being singletons. This clone was counted once. The sample consisted of naive CD4+ T cells sorted from blood. Subset reported: CD45RA+ positively selected. The receptor was isolated from a man between 18 and 35 years old in good health.

The CDR3 nucleotides read TGTGCCACCGGACAGGGGGTATTAGCTTTCTTT. It translates to CATGQGVLAFF. This chain joins TRBV6-5 and TRBJ1-1; 10 positions agree with TRBD1. Germline CDR1 reads MNHEY; CDR2 reads SVGAGI. V was pared by 10 bases and J by 10 bases, with 6 bases of the junction left unmatched. The CDR3 consists of 11 residues.